This T cell receptor (beta chain) was profiled in a study of T-cell memory formation after mild COVID-19. TCRdb ran MiXCR on the 5' RACE reads and lists one entry per CDR3 protein. Of 300,000 to 350,000 distinct CDR3 sequences listed, 14% were seen once; the top ten hold around 20%. V was pared by 8 bases and J by 6 bases, with 15 bases of the junction left unmatched. The CDR3 sequence is 16 residues long. V and J are TRBV12-3 or TRBV12-4 and TRBJ1-2; 10 positions match TRBD1. The TCR comes from a man aged 18 to 30 who had mild COVID-19 (a few samples of this study predate the infection). Cell type and time point are not known. Material: PBMCs or a T cell subset sorted from them (not recorded which). Written as DNA, the CDR3 is TGTGCCAGCGGAACCGGGACAGGGGATGTATGGAATGGCTACACCTTC. As protein: CASGTGTGDVWNGYTF.